This TCR beta chain originates from a study of sequential checkpoint blockade in melanoma. Treatment of the sample: randomized to nivolumab then ipilimumab (arm A) or the reverse (arm B). Using immunoSEQ multiplex PCR, the repertoire was profiled, and TCRdb retains in-frame clones only, with some absent. The top ten clones hold around 40% of a sample with under 20,000 clones, about four fifths of them seen once. Trimming pared 1 base from V and 8 bases from J, leaving 8 bases between. Germline V gene sequence: CDR1 SEHNR, CDR2 FQNEAQ (reference sequence). The CDR3 totals 12 residues. The clonotype was recovered from a human donor with melanoma. The starting material was CD8+ T cells sorted from blood (inferred from file names), obtained from a patient given nivolumab and ipilimumab in sequence. The chain uses TRBV7-9 and TRBJ1-1; weak D call: TRBD1 (6 bases). CDR3: CASSLEQGEAFF. CDR3 DNA sequence: TGTGCCAGCAGCTTAGAACAGGGAGAAGCTTTCTTT.